A selection of T cell receptor beta chains follows, all from one sample in a study of cytomegalovirus exposure and HLA in healthy donors. Repertoires were generated with immunoSEQ multiplex PCR, while TCRdb's copy carries only in-frame clones and drops some. The sample includes more than 200,000 clones, approximately 70% of them seen just once. The sequenced sample was PBMCs. The receptors were gathered from a middle-aged man in good health and CMV-seropositive. The CDR3 runs from the conserved cysteine through the conserved F or W. The D gene is left open where the match is weak. The size entry is marked missing in some rows and otherwise reads once, few, many or a size class.

. TRBJ1-4 TRBV19 . TGTGCCAGTAACGACAGAGCGGGTAATGAAAAACTGTTTTTT CASNDRAGNEKLFF
TRBD1 TRBJ2-2 TRBV7-9 . TGTGCCAGCAGTATCGCAGGGGGACGGCGGGCGCTGTTTTTT CASSIAGGRRALFF
TRBD2 TRBJ2-7 TRBV6-4 few TGTGCCAGCAGTACCGAAGCGGGGGGATTCGAGCAGTACTTC CASSTEAGGFEQYF
TRBD2 TRBJ2-2 TRBV6-6 . TGTGCCAGCAGTCCCGGGACTAGCGGGAACACCGGGGAGCTGTTTTTT CASSPGTSGNTGELFF
TRBD2 TRBJ2-7 TRBV2 . TGTGCCAGCAGTGCCAGGACTAGCGGGGGGTCCTACGAGCAGTACTTC CASSARTSGGSYEQYF
. TRBJ2-7 TRBV5-1 . TGCGCCAGCACCCCGGACATCCCAAACTCCTACGAGCAGTACTTC CASTPDIPNSYEQYF
TRBD1 TRBJ1-2 TRBV5-1 . TGCGCCAGCAGCTCGGGACAGGGAAGGGATGGCTACACCTTC CASSSGQGRDGYTF
TRBD2 TRBJ2-1 TRBV7-9 once TGTGCCAGCAGCTTAGAAGTTTCTAGCGGTCTTGAGCAGTTCTTC CASSLEVSSGLEQFF
. TRBJ1-4 TRBV15 . TGTGCCACCAGCGGCGGGACAACTAATGAAAAACTGTTTTTT CATSGGTTNEKLFF
TRBD2 TRBJ2-5 TRBV10-3 . TGTGCCATCAGTGCGTCTAGCGGGGATGGAGAGACCCAGTACTTC CAISASSGDGETQYF
. TRBJ2-7 TRBV25-1 . TGTGCCAGCTCCCCTCTTTACAGTACCTACGAGCAGTACTTC CASSPLYSTYEQYF
. TRBJ2-7 TRBV13 . TGTGCCAGCAGCTACTCCTCCCTCTACGAGCAGTACTTC CASSYSSLYEQYF
TRBD2 TRBJ2-3 TRBV2 . TGTGCCAGCAACAGACTAGCGGACTATACGCAGTATTTT CASNRLADYTQYF
. TRBJ2-3 TRBV9 . TGTGCCAGCAGCGTAGTCGGGTTATCCACAGATACGCAGTATTTT CASSVVGLSTDTQYF
. TRBJ1-1 TRBV15 once TGTGCCACCAGCAGAGGGGCAGCTATGAACACTGAAGCTTTCTTT CATSRGAAMNTEAFF
TRBD1 TRBJ1-2 TRBV7-8 . TGTGCCAGCAGCTTACGGGACAGGGGCCCCAGCTACACCTTC CASSLRDRGPSYTF
. TRBJ2-2 TRBV6-1 . TGTGCCGTGGGGGGGGCGGAATTTACCGGGGAGCTGTTTTTT CAVGGAEFTGELFF
TRBD1 TRBJ1-1 TRBV19 . TGTGCCAGTAGTCCTTGGACAGGGCGGGCTTTCTTT CASSPWTGRAFF
TRBD1 TRBJ2-1 TRBV5-1 few TGCGCCAGCAGCTCCTTGGGACAGGGGGATGGGGAGCAGTTCTTC CASSSLGQGDGEQFF
. TRBJ2-1 TRBV6-1 few TGTGCCAGTTGTTATAATCCAGGGGCCTACAATGAGCAGTTCTTC CASCYNPGAYNEQFF
. TRBJ2-5 TRBV2 . TGTGCCAGCAGTGAAGGGTCTAGCGTCCTGTCGTTGGGGGGCCAAGAGACCCAGTACTTC CASSEGSSVLSLGGQETQYF
. TRBJ1-2 TRBV28 . TGTGCCAGCAGTTTCGGCGGGAAAAACACCTTC CASSFGGKNTF
TRBD2 TRBJ2-3 TRBV2 . TGTGCCAGCAGTAGGGCGGGGGGGGACGCAGATACGCAGTATTTT CASSRAGGDADTQYF
. TRBJ2-6 TRBV6-1 . TGTGCCAGCAGTGAAGGACGGGGGGCCTCTGGGGCCAACGTCCTGACTTTC CASSEGRGASGANVLTF